Below, one T cell receptor beta chain is given with its context. The antigen is not known. The data originate from a study of CD8+CD57+ T cells in acquired aplastic anemia. Study as a whole: Sorted cells (CD4+ and CD8+) yielded DNA amounts that averaged about 2.9 ug. Overall study findings and caveats: Common to patients and controls were twenty-nine CD8+ CDR3 sequences. Patients and controls were not found to differ significantly in CD8+ Simpson's diversity.

Between the trimmed V and J ends, which lost 6 bases and 2 bases, there was a span of 13 bases. Germline V gene data show CDR1 as SQVTM and CDR2 as ANQGSEA. This CDR3 comprises 13 residues. Individuals selected for sequencing had exhibited CD8+CD57+ cell expansion on flow cytometry. Genomic DNA was employed as the template in profiling TCR beta VDJ and CDR3. TCRdb reprocessed the reads via MiXCR and lists one record per CDR3 protein. The sample has more than 70,000 distinct CDR3 sequences, approximately 70% seen once; the top ten hold approximately 81%. This clonotype originated in a human donor with aplastic anemia. The genes are TRBV29-1 and TRBJ2-5; D is perhaps TRBD1 (5 bases). Sequenced material: sorted CD4+, CD8+, or CD8+CD57+ T cells (not recorded which) from PBMCs. CDR3 nucleotide sequence: TGCAGCGTACGACCAGGGTGGCAAGAGACCCAGTACTTC. This translates into CSVRPGWQETQYF. Combining the CDR3 with reference TRBV29-1 and TRBJ2-5 gives the whole variable domain SAVISQKPSRDICQRGTSLTIQCQVDSQVTMMFWYRQQPGQSLTLIATANQGSEATYESGFVIDKFPISRPNLTFSTLTVSNMSPEDSSIYLCSVRPGWQETQYFGPGTRLLVL.